This TCR beta chain is drawn from a study of blood T cell repertoires in COVID-19. This table comes from immunoSEQ multiplex PCR, and its TCRdb copy is limited to in-frame clones, with some not included. The top ten hold roughly 2.2% of the sample, which has around 140,000 clones, over 75% seen once. CDR1 is SGHRS, CDR2 YFSETQ, per germline. The CDR3 contains 14 residues. The J segment lost 5 bases and the V segment lost 7 bases, leaving 8 bases of the junction unmatched. Sequenced sample: peripheral blood. The TCR sequence derives from a man in his sixties or seventies with active COVID-19. This chain uses TRBV5-1 with TRBJ1-4, with TRBD1 identical over 7 bases. CDR3 nucleotide sequence: TGCGCCAGCTCGGACGGACAGGCAAATGAAAAACTGTTTTTT. Encoded protein: CASSDGQANEKLFF.